Listed below are T cell receptor beta chains from one sample, sequenced in a study of tumor-infiltrating lymphocytes in primary liver carcinoma. MiXCR, run by TCRdb on the multiplex PCR reads, gives a single entry per CDR3 protein. Among 85,000 to 100,000 distinct CDR3 sequences listed, roughly 70% were seen once. The sequenced sample consisted of tumor-adjacent normal liver tissue. Source of these receptors: a man aged 40-55 years with primary liver carcinoma and hepatitis B virus infection. CDR3s include the opening cysteine and the closing phenylalanine or tryptophan. The order of the fields is V gene, CDR3 length, D gene, J gene, clone size, CDR3 protein, CDR3 DNA. The D gene is left open where the match is weak. The size of a clone is reported for some rows only, either as once, few or many, or as a class for expanded clones.

TRBV11-2	12	.	TRBJ2-1	.	CASRLGVRERFF	TGTGCCAGTAGATTGGGGGTACGTGAGCGGTTCTTC
TRBV6-2/TRBV6-3	15	TRBD2	TRBJ2-1	few	CASNIASGGYNEQFF	TGTGCCAGCAACATAGCCAGCGGGGGCTACAATGAGCAGTTCTTC
TRBV28	16	TRBD2	TRBJ2-1	few	CASSLGDLAGFNEQFF	TGTGCCAGCAGTTTAGGTGACCTAGCGGGATTCAATGAGCAGTTCTTC
TRBV11-1	17	TRBD2	TRBJ2-1	.	CGSSLGLAVEVDNEQFF	TGTGGCAGCAGCCTGGGACTAGCAGTAGAAGTTGACAATGAGCAGTTCTTC
TRBV7-3	14	TRBD2	TRBJ2-7	.	CANRHSGGSYEQYF	TGCGCCAACAGACATAGCGGGGGCTCCTACGAGCAGTACTTC
TRBV28	13	TRBD1	TRBJ2-7	.	CASSRPGGGGQYF	TGTGCCAGCAGTCGGCCAGGGGGTGGAGGGCAGTACTTC
TRBV11-1	13	.	TRBJ1-5	few	CASCSGPDQPQHF	TGTGCCAGCTGCTCCGGGCCAGATCAGCCTCAGCATTTT
TRBV11-2	17	TRBD2	TRBJ2-2	.	CASSQGLAGDGTGDLFF	TGTGCCAGCAGCCAGGGACTAGCGGGAGACGGGACCGGGGACCTGTTCTTT
TRBV11-2	16	.	TRBJ2-3	.	CASTLGSHSSIDTQYF	TGTGCCAGCACCTTAGGGTCGCATTCTAGCATAGATACGCAGTATTTT
TRBV10-1	14	.	TRBJ2-7	.	CTSSETGASYEQYF	TGCACCAGCAGTGAGACAGGCGCCTCCTACGAGCAGTACTTC
TRBV6-1	18	.	TRBJ2-3	.	CVSSEPTSGPYSTDTQYF	TGTGTCAGCAGTGAACCAACTAGTGGGCCGTATAGCACAGATACGCAGTATTTT
TRBV4-1	15	TRBD2	TRBJ2-7	.	CASSRKGLANYEQYF	TGTGCCAGCAGCCGAAAGGGACTAGCAAACTACGAGCAGTACTTC
TRBV11-2	16	.	TRBJ2-1	.	CDSSLLVGEARNEQFF	TGTGACAGCAGCCTTTTAGTGGGAGAGGCACGAAATGAGCAGTTCTTC
TRBV6-2/TRBV6-3	15	.	TRBJ2-1	.	CANFFEPPGFNEQFF	TGTGCCAATTTCTTTGAGCCTCCGGGGTTCAATGAGCAGTTCTTC
TRBV11-1	16	TRBD1	TRBJ2-2	.	CASSTQGQGKTGELFF	TGTGCAAGCAGCACACAAGGACAGGGGAAAACCGGGGAACTGTTTTTT
TRBV29-1	16	TRBD2	TRBJ2-1	.	CSVESLTSGTYKDQFF	TGCAGCGTTGAATCCCTGACTAGCGGGACCTACAAAGATCAGTTCTTC
TRBV7-8	17	.	TRBJ2-3	.	CVSSLAQTEGPHDTQYF	TGTGTCAGCAGCTTAGCCCAAACGGAAGGGCCACATGATACGCAGTATTTT
TRBV13	13	.	TRBJ1-1	.	CAGSLTQNTEAFF	TGTGCCGGCAGCTTAACCCAGAACACTGAAGCTTTCTTT
TRBV6-1	10	.	TRBJ1-2	many	CASSDGRYTF	TGTGCCAGCAGTGATGGTCGCTACACCTTC
TRBV2	16	.	TRBJ2-7	few	CASSDPGQTNTYEQYF	TGTGCCAGCAGTGACCCCGGGCAGACCAATACCTACGAGCAGTACTTC
TRBV4-1	16	.	TRBJ1-1	many	CASSQDLAGMDTEAFF	TGCGCCAGCAGCCAAGATCTGGCGGGGATGGACACTGAAGCTTTCTTT
TRBV10-3	17	.	TRBJ2-1	.	CAISESQIASSYNEQLF	TGTGCCATTAGTGAGTCCCAAATAGCCAGCTCCTACAATGAGCAGTTATTC
TRBV7-9	15	TRBD1	TRBJ1-2	many	CASSPPTEGAGGYTF	TGTGCCAGCAGCCCCCCCACGGAGGGGGCAGGTGGCTACACCTTC
TRBV6-1	15	TRBD2	TRBJ2-7	.	CANSEELAGAYEQYF	TGTGCCAACAGTGAAGAGCTAGCGGGGGCATACGAGCAGTACTTC
TRBV6-1	18	.	TRBJ2-7	.	CASSATGGWRMTSYEQYF	TGTGCCAGCAGCGCTACAGGCGGCTGGCGCATGACCTCCTACGAGCAGTACTTC
TRBV4-2	15	.	TRBJ2-1	many	CASSQDVNTVDEQFF	TGTGCCAGCAGCCAAGATGTTAACACCGTGGATGAGCAGTTCTTC
TRBV29-1	12	.	TRBJ2-1	.	CSARAGGNEQFF	TGCAGCGCCCGCGCGGGCGGAAATGAGCAGTTCTTC
TRBV5-6	17	.	TRBJ2-6	many	CASSPYGLRSGANVLTF	TGTGCCAGCAGCCCTTATGGACTTCGCTCTGGGGCCAACGTCCTGACTTTC
TRBV14	15	.	TRBJ1-2	many	CASSQGGVGTKGYTF	TGTGCCAGCAGCCAAGGAGGAGTCGGGACGAAAGGCTACACCTTC
TRBV11-2	15	.	TRBJ2-7	.	CASSLAREARYKQYF	TGTGCCAGCAGCTTAGCGCGAGAAGCAAGGTACAAGCAGTACTTC
TRBV28	14	TRBD2	TRBJ2-3	.	CANSQAGAPDTQYF	TGTGCCAACAGTCAAGCGGGAGCCCCAGATACGCAGTATTTT
TRBV11-1	14	.	TRBJ2-7	.	CDSSLELGSYGQYF	TGTGACAGCAGCTTAGAGTTGGGCTCCTACGGGCAGTACTTC
TRBV15	15	.	TRBJ1-2	.	CATRHRVSGVYGYTF	TGTGCCACCAGGCACAGGGTAAGCGGAGTCTATGGCTACACCTTC
TRBV11-2	18	TRBD1	TRBJ1-1	.	CASSLDGDRGRRHTEAFF	TGTGCTAGCAGCTTAGATGGGGACAGGGGGCGCCGGCACACTGAAGCTTTCTTT
TRBV12-3/TRBV12-4	15	TRBD2	TRBJ2-1	.	CAISTIGRARDEQFF	TGTGCCATCAGTACAATCGGGAGGGCCCGCGATGAGCAGTTCTTC
TRBV29-1	15	.	TRBJ1-2	.	CIVEDQRIGASGYTF	TGCATCGTTGAAGATCAGAGGATAGGGGCATCTGGCTACACCTTC
TRBV7-9	17	.	TRBJ2-7	few	CASSRPTGTESHYEQYF	TGTGCCAGCAGCCGACCTACCGGGACCGAATCCCACTACGAGCAGTACTTC
TRBV7-3	16	.	TRBJ2-2	.	CASNPQPRAKTGELFF	TGTGCCAGCAACCCCCAACCCAGAGCGAAGACCGGGGAGCTGTTTTTT
TRBV10-3	14	TRBD1	TRBJ2-7	.	CSIRQGQSPYEQYF	TGTTCCATTAGACAGGGCCAGAGCCCCTACGAGCAGTACTTC
TRBV18	16	.	TRBJ1-5	.	CASSPTEGGGLQPQHF	TGTGCCAGCTCCCCCACAGAGGGCGGTGGGCTTCAGCCCCAGCATTTT
TRBV20-1	14	.	TRBJ1-5	many	CSAVKGGDSQPQHF	TGCAGTGCCGTCAAGGGGGGGGACTCTCAGCCCCAGCATTTT
TRBV29-1	15	.	TRBJ2-7	.	CSVAVLSGHPGEQYF	TGCAGCGTTGCTGTACTCTCGGGACATCCAGGCGAGCAGTACTTC
TRBV24-1	18	.	TRBJ1-2	many	CATSDTSPRTAEDYGYTF	TGTGCCACCAGTGATACAAGCCCCCGGACAGCCGAGGACTATGGCTACACCTTC
TRBV11-2	14	TRBD1	TRBJ2-7	.	CASSSRTGGYEQYF	TGTGCCAGCAGCTCTCGGACAGGAGGCTACGAGCAGTACTTC
TRBV11-2	14	.	TRBJ2-1	.	CASSLTNGAYERFF	TGTGCCAGCAGCTTAACCAACGGGGCCTACGAGCGGTTCTTC
TRBV4-1	15	.	TRBJ2-5	once	CASTTGPAGKETQYF	TGCGCCAGCACCACAGGACCCGCAGGCAAGGAGACCCAGTACTTC
TRBV21-1	15	.	TRBJ2-7	many	CASISPPRVTYEQYF	TGTGCCAGCATCAGCCCCCCCCGGGTAACCTACGAGCAGTACTTC
TRBV5-6	19	.	TRBJ2-1	many	CASSHGFSRGARSYNEQFF	TGTGCCAGCAGCCACGGGTTTTCTCGGGGGGCCCGCTCCTACAATGAGCAGTTCTTC
TRBV2	14	.	TRBJ1-3	few	CASSIQGSGNTIYF	TGTGCCAGCAGCATACAGGGCTCTGGAAACACCATATATTTT
TRBV1	12	.	TRBJ2-5	.	CTSSDKAETQYF	TGTACCAGCAGCGACAAGGCGGAGACCCAGTACTTC
TRBV4-1	17	TRBD2	TRBJ2-3	.	CASNPSTGGSTGDTQYF	TGCGCCAGCAACCCGTCAACCGGCGGGAGTACTGGAGATACGCAGTATTTT
TRBV6-6	15	.	TRBJ1-2	.	CASSYSGIEFYGYTF	TGTGCCAGCAGTTACTCCGGTATTGAATTCTATGGCTACACCTTC
TRBV14	13	.	TRBJ2-5	many	CASRTRNQETQYF	TGTGCCAGCAGGACTCGCAATCAAGAGACCCAGTACTTC
TRBV11-3	14	TRBD2	TRBJ2-1	.	CASSLEWAGGPMIF	TGTGCCAGTAGCTTAGAATGGGCGGGAGGGCCGATGATCTTC
TRBV24-1	15	TRBD2	TRBJ2-7	.	CATSDPTSGDYEQYF	TGTGCCACCAGTGACCCCACTAGCGGTGACTACGAGCAGTACTTC
TRBV11-2	16	.	TRBJ2-1	.	CVSSLDIGLAMGERFF	TGTGTCAGCAGCTTGGATATCGGATTAGCCATGGGTGAGCGGTTCTTC
TRBV28	13	.	TRBJ1-4	once	CTSSFLANEKLFF	TGTACCAGCAGTTTTTTGGCTAATGAAAAACTGTTTTTT
TRBV11-2	16	TRBD2	TRBJ2-1	once	CASSYSSTSRRGGDFF	TGTGCCAGCAGCTACTCTTCGACTAGCAGGAGGGGAGGCGACTTCTTC
TRBV2	13	.	TRBJ1-1	once	CASIRAENAEAFF	TGTGCCAGCATTAGGGCGGAGAACGCTGAAGCTTTCTTT
TRBV28	18	TRBD1	TRBJ1-3	few	CASSSLSYRGHSGNTIYF	TGTGCCAGCAGCTCCCTCTCTTACAGGGGGCACTCTGGAAACACCATATATTTT